The rows below give T cell receptor beta chains drawn from one sample of a study of CD8 T cells in Susac syndrome. TCRdb reprocessed the immunoSEQ multiplex PCR reads with MiXCR, giving one entry per CDR3 protein. This table holds 100,000 to 150,000 distinct CDR3 sequences, roughly 96% found once. Sample: CD4+ T cells from PBMCs. These receptors originate from a human donor in good health. CDR3s include the opening cysteine and the closing phenylalanine or tryptophan. D genes are given only for firm matches. Clone size is not always given. Where it is, it says once, few, many or a class for expanded clones.

CDR3 protein: CASSEALIGRTYNEQFF
CDR3 DNA: TGTGCCAGCAGTGAAGCGCTTATAGGGAGGACCTACAATGAGCAGTTCTTC
D gene: NA
clone size: NA
V gene: TRBV2
J gene: TRBJ2-1

CDR3 protein: CASSREGLAGGEQFF
CDR3 DNA: TGTGCCAGCAGCAGAGAAGGCCTAGCGGGAGGCGAGCAGTTCTTC
D gene: TRBD2
clone size: NA
V gene: TRBV7-8
J gene: TRBJ2-1

CDR3 protein: CASSLPPVYEQYF
CDR3 DNA: TGTGCCAGCAGTTTACCCCCGGTTTACGAGCAGTACTTC
D gene: NA
clone size: NA
V gene: TRBV28
J gene: TRBJ2-7

CDR3 protein: CSATVLNTEAFF
CDR3 DNA: TGCAGCGCGACAGTCTTGAACACTGAAGCTTTCTTT
D gene: NA
clone size: NA
V gene: TRBV29-1
J gene: TRBJ1-1

CDR3 protein: CASSRGGGRSTDTQYF
CDR3 DNA: TGTGCCAGCAGCCGCGGTGGGGGCCGTAGCACAGATACGCAGTATTTT
D gene: NA
clone size: NA
V gene: TRBV7-9
J gene: TRBJ2-3

CDR3 protein: CASSPRTGTGYTF
CDR3 DNA: TGTGCCAGCAGTCCTAGGACAGGGACTGGGTACACCTTC
D gene: TRBD1
clone size: NA
V gene: TRBV28
J gene: TRBJ1-2

CDR3 protein: CASSYVGGTYEQYF
CDR3 DNA: TGTGCCAGCAGTTACGTTGGCGGAACCTACGAGCAGTACTTC
D gene: NA
clone size: NA
V gene: TRBV6-2/TRBV6-3
J gene: TRBJ2-7

CDR3 protein: CSVTGAVRYEQYF
CDR3 DNA: TGCAGCGTTACAGGGGCAGTCCGGTACGAGCAGTACTTC
D gene: TRBD1
clone size: NA
V gene: TRBV29-1
J gene: TRBJ2-7

CDR3 protein: CASSLPGRGEQYF
CDR3 DNA: TGTGCCAGCAGCTTACCTGGACGGGGCGAGCAGTACTTC
D gene: NA
clone size: NA
V gene: TRBV7-9
J gene: TRBJ2-7

CDR3 protein: CASSLVWGPYEQYF
CDR3 DNA: TGCGCCAGCAGCTTGGTTTGGGGGCCCTACGAGCAGTACTTC
D gene: NA
clone size: once
V gene: TRBV5-1
J gene: TRBJ2-7

CDR3 protein: CASSSTSGPYNEQFF
CDR3 DNA: TGTGCCAGCAGCTCTACTAGCGGCCCCTACAATGAGCAGTTCTTC
D gene: TRBD2
clone size: NA
V gene: TRBV7-2
J gene: TRBJ2-1

CDR3 protein: CASSSRGGRQLNEQFF
CDR3 DNA: TGTGCCAGCAGCTCGCGGGGTGGTAGACAATTAAATGAGCAGTTCTTC
D gene: NA
clone size: NA
V gene: TRBV3-1
J gene: TRBJ2-1

CDR3 protein: CASSLGIGRWDEQYF
CDR3 DNA: TGCGCCAGCAGCTTGGGCATCGGTAGGTGGGACGAGCAGTACTTC
D gene: NA
clone size: NA
V gene: TRBV5-1
J gene: TRBJ2-7

CDR3 protein: CASSPTSGVTAQYF
CDR3 DNA: TGTGCCAGCAGCCCGACTAGCGGGGTAACGGCGCAGTACTTC
D gene: TRBD2
clone size: NA
V gene: TRBV3-1
J gene: TRBJ2-7

CDR3 protein: CAKKGQGGETQYF
CDR3 DNA: TGTGCCAAGAAGGGACAGGGTGGCGAGACCCAGTACTTC
D gene: TRBD1
clone size: NA
V gene: TRBV2
J gene: TRBJ2-5

CDR3 protein: CASTAGALSYEQYF
CDR3 DNA: TGTGCCAGCACGGCGGGAGCCCTCTCCTACGAGCAGTACTTC
D gene: TRBD2
clone size: NA
V gene: TRBV28
J gene: TRBJ2-7

CDR3 protein: CASSRTGTSGQETQYF
CDR3 DNA: TGTGCCAGCAGCCGTACCGGGACTAGCGGACAAGAGACCCAGTACTTC
D gene: TRBD2
clone size: NA
V gene: TRBV5-4
J gene: TRBJ2-5

CDR3 protein: CASSFGTGGETQYF
CDR3 DNA: TGCGCCAGCAGCTTCGGGACTGGGGGAGAGACCCAGTACTTC
D gene: NA
clone size: NA
V gene: TRBV5-1
J gene: TRBJ2-5

CDR3 protein: CSASPYEQYF
CDR3 DNA: TGCAGTGCTAGCCCCTACGAGCAGTACTTC
D gene: NA
clone size: NA
V gene: TRBV20-1
J gene: TRBJ2-7

CDR3 protein: CASSLMLIREQFF
CDR3 DNA: TGTGCCAGCAGCTTAATGCTCATCCGTGAGCAGTTCTTC
D gene: NA
clone size: NA
V gene: TRBV12-3/TRBV12-4
J gene: TRBJ2-1

CDR3 protein: CASSLDPQEPSYEQYF
CDR3 DNA: TGTGCCAGCAGTTTGGACCCCCAGGAGCCCTCCTACGAGCAGTACTTC
D gene: NA
clone size: NA
V gene: TRBV27
J gene: TRBJ2-7

CDR3 protein: CATSLAGAAYEQYF
CDR3 DNA: TGTGCCACCTCCCTAGCGGGAGCGGCCTACGAGCAGTACTTC
D gene: TRBD2
clone size: NA
V gene: TRBV27
J gene: TRBJ2-7

CDR3 protein: CASSQGTGPQPQHF
CDR3 DNA: TGTGCCAGCAGCCAAGGGACAGGGCCTCAGCCCCAGCATTTT
D gene: TRBD1
clone size: NA
V gene: TRBV3-1
J gene: TRBJ1-5

CDR3 protein: CASSQDKGQGLTEQYF
CDR3 DNA: TGTGCCAGCAGCCAAGATAAAGGACAGGGTCTTACCGAGCAGTACTTC
D gene: TRBD1
clone size: NA
V gene: TRBV3-1
J gene: TRBJ2-7

CDR3 protein: CASSPPKGAKNIQYF
CDR3 DNA: TGTGCCAGCTCACCACCCAAAGGGGCCAAAAACATTCAGTACTTC
D gene: NA
clone size: NA
V gene: TRBV18
J gene: TRBJ2-4

CDR3 protein: CASSSTPKQYF
CDR3 DNA: TGTGCCAGCAGTTCCACCCCTAAGCAGTATTTT
D gene: NA
clone size: NA
V gene: TRBV28
J gene: TRBJ2-3

CDR3 protein: CASKGCGLYASYEQYF
CDR3 DNA: TGTGCCAGCAAGGGATGTGGTTTATATGCGTCCTACGAGCAGTACTTC
D gene: NA
clone size: NA
V gene: TRBV6-1
J gene: TRBJ2-7

CDR3 protein: CASSRRQLPLNTEAFF
CDR3 DNA: TGCGCCAGCAGCCGAAGACAGCTACCTCTGAACACTGAAGCTTTCTTT
D gene: NA
clone size: NA
V gene: TRBV5-1
J gene: TRBJ1-1

CDR3 protein: CSASKRGPSYEQYF
CDR3 DNA: TGCAGTGCTAGCAAGCGGGGGCCCTCCTACGAGCAGTACTTC
D gene: TRBD2
clone size: NA
V gene: TRBV20-1
J gene: TRBJ2-7

CDR3 protein: CASSSTPGQQETQYF
CDR3 DNA: TGTGCCAGCAGCTCCACCCCGGGACAGCAAGAGACCCAGTACTTC
D gene: TRBD1
clone size: NA
V gene: TRBV7-2
J gene: TRBJ2-5

CDR3 protein: CASSARGLGNYGYTF
CDR3 DNA: TGTGCCAGCAGCGCCCGGGGGCTGGGGAACTATGGCTACACCTTC
D gene: NA
clone size: once
V gene: TRBV3-1
J gene: TRBJ1-2

CDR3 protein: CSVDGAPTRGQGLFF
CDR3 DNA: TGCAGCGTTGATGGGGCTCCGACCCGGGGACAGGGACTGTTCTTC
D gene: TRBD1
clone size: NA
V gene: TRBV29-1
J gene: TRBJ2-1

CDR3 protein: CSVSRTGTEGDTQYF
CDR3 DNA: TGCAGCGTTTCTAGGACAGGCACCGAGGGAGATACGCAGTATTTT
D gene: TRBD1
clone size: NA
V gene: TRBV29-1
J gene: TRBJ2-3

CDR3 protein: CASSFTSGSSYEQYF
CDR3 DNA: TGTGCCAGCAGCTTCACTAGCGGGAGCTCCTACGAGCAGTACTTC
D gene: TRBD2
clone size: NA
V gene: TRBV7-2
J gene: TRBJ2-7

CDR3 protein: CASSFQGDRTETQYF
CDR3 DNA: TGCGCCAGCAGCTTTCAGGGGGACCGAACAGAGACCCAGTACTTC
D gene: TRBD1
clone size: NA
V gene: TRBV5-1
J gene: TRBJ2-5

CDR3 protein: CASSLALVGWGQETQYF
CDR3 DNA: TGTGCCAGCAGCTTAGCCCTCGTCGGCTGGGGCCAAGAGACCCAGTACTTC
D gene: NA
clone size: once
V gene: TRBV7-2
J gene: TRBJ2-5

CDR3 protein: CASSPRRHGYEQYF
CDR3 DNA: TGTGCCAGCAGCCCACGAAGACACGGCTACGAGCAGTACTTC
D gene: NA
clone size: NA
V gene: TRBV6-5
J gene: TRBJ2-7

CDR3 protein: CASSESPTGSLGYTF
CDR3 DNA: TGTGCCAGCAGTGAATCTCCGACAGGATCACTTGGCTACACCTTC
D gene: NA
clone size: NA
V gene: TRBV25-1
J gene: TRBJ1-2

CDR3 protein: CSVVAGGTGNTIYF
CDR3 DNA: TGCAGCGTGGTGGCAGGGGGTACTGGAAACACCATATATTTT
D gene: TRBD1
clone size: NA
V gene: TRBV29-1
J gene: TRBJ1-3

CDR3 protein: CASKSAINEKLFF
CDR3 DNA: TGTGCCAGCAAATCGGCGATTAATGAAAAACTGTTTTTT
D gene: NA
clone size: NA
V gene: TRBV27
J gene: TRBJ1-4

CDR3 protein: CASSLEYGSLAYEQYF
CDR3 DNA: TGTGCCAGCAGCTTAGAGTACGGGAGTCTCGCCTACGAGCAGTACTTC
D gene: NA
clone size: NA
V gene: TRBV7-2
J gene: TRBJ2-7